This TCR beta chain was identified in a study of vaccination and CD4 T cells after COVID-19. Note on this clonotype: Its antigen is currently unknown.

Scientists ran DNA taken from cultured CD4+ T cells through the Oncomine TCR Beta short-read assay for sequencing. From cultured CD4+ T cells, genomic DNA was extracted. TCRdb re-derived calls from the PCR reads in MiXCR, one entry per CDR3 protein. This table holds about 15,000 distinct CDR3 sequences, around 60% found once. The CDR3 has 14 amino acids. Germline CDR1 reads SNHLY; CDR2 reads FYNNEI. The V gene lost 7 bases and the J gene lost 7 bases, with 16 bases spanning the gap. The treatment was: approximately 9-day PBMC culture with coronavirus spike peptide pools or control peptides (ViraFEST assay). Findings of the study overall: Relatively small numbers of convalescent patients were studied, with no early post-infection timepoints included.

This chain connects TRBV2 to TRBJ1-4, with D possibly TRBD1 on 6 matching bases. This clonotype originated in a human donor who had recovered from COVID-19. The sample comprised CD4+ T cells from blood, cultured in vitro. CDR3 region: CASNRGAPREKLFF. The DNA of the CDR3 is TGTGCCAGCAATCGGGGGGCGCCCCGTGAAAAACTGTTTTTT.